This T cell receptor beta chain was recovered during a study of blood T cell repertoires in COVID-19 (dated by TCRdb to the early 2020s). In the study overall: The collaborator samples originated in the United States, Italy and Spain and spanned the acute and convalescent phases of COVID-19. The sample metadata nearly always contained a de-identified subject ID, COVID-19 status, age in years and sex. The repertoires were released in a freely available public database meant as a resource for research on the immune response to SARS-CoV-2. Deeply sampled blood TCRbeta repertoires from subjects exposed to, actively infected with, or recovered from COVID-19 were included in the dataset. Samples were obtained from the ongoing ImmuneRACE study (first 160 participants) and from 1,000 to 1,500 subjects provided by 6 global collaborators. Where available, HLA class I and class II types were taken from metadata supplied by the sample provider and were not determined by assay-based typing. The material from the prospective study consisted of cDNA or gDNA derived from T cells, B-cell-depleted T cells, or PBMCs.

The CDR1 and CDR2 encoded by the germline V gene (reference sequence) are LNHDA and SQIVND. Counted from cysteine to phenylalanine, this CDR3 has 15 amino acids. Only the CDR3 DNA stays, 45 bases, in frame from base 1. V gives up 6 bases and J gives up 5 bases, and the segment between their germline ends measures 17 bases. TCRbeta CDR3 regions were amplified from genomic DNA by means of the immunoSEQ Assay, a bias-controlled multiplex PCR. Per the original workflow: Nucleated cell counts per sample were estimated from amplification of reference gene primers within the assay. Sequence reads were collapsed and filtered to measure the absolute abundance of every unique TCRbeta CDR3 rearrangement. For each sample, productive Simpson clonality was calculated as the square root of Simpson's diversity index over productive rearrangements. Imported from immuneACCESS, the table was reduced by TCRdb to in-frame sequences with V and J called. These copies leave out some clones; in studies compared against another copy, an unresolved V gene accounts for under half, and the cause of the remainder is not known. D and trimming come from the DNA, and the V and J calls and clone size come from that table. The sample has around 100,000 clones on record, over 80% of them singletons. The ten largest clones capture around 4.5% of the sample.

General study outcomes and caveats: The amount of clinical and demographic metadata varied by source and participant and was provided uncurated.

Each collaborating institution followed its own protocols to collect whole blood in K2EDTA tubes. Collaborator samples were shipped for TCRbeta analysis as frozen whole blood, isolated PBMCs, or DNA extracted from either sample type. A note on this clone: Its antigen is unknown. No much larger clone exists at a distance of one base, and base qualities are not known.

Sequencing was carried out using peripheral blood. The source of this sequence is a woman aged 50 to 60 with acute or convalescent COVID-19. The rearrangement combines TRBV19 with TRBJ1-3, with TRBD1 perhaps the D gene, on 6 matching bases. The DNA sequence is given as TGTGCCAGTAGCCCCTCGACAGGCGGGCGAAACACCATATATTTT. It encodes CASSPSTGGRNTIYF.